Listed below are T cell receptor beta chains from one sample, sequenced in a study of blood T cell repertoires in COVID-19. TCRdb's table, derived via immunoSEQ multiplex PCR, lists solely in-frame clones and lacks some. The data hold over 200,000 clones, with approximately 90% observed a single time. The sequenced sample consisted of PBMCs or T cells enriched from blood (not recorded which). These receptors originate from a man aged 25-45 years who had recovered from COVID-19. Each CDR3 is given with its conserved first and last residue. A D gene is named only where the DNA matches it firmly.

CDR3: CASSLRAWAGVNNEQFF; DNA: TGTGCCAGCAGCTTACGGGCGTGGGCGGGAGTTAACAATGAGCAGTTCTTC; D: TRBD2; V: TRBV7-2; J: TRBJ2-1
CDR3: CASSLNTGGTEAFF; DNA: TGTGCCAGCAGTTTGAATACGGGGGGCACTGAAGCTTTCTTT; D: .; V: TRBV28; J: TRBJ1-1
CDR3: CASSPRTAPYEQYF; DNA: TGTGCCAGCAGCCCCCGGACAGCTCCCTACGAGCAGTACTTC; D: .; V: TRBV5-4; J: TRBJ2-7
CDR3: CASRGLGGSWGYTF; DNA: TGTGCCAGCAGGGGCCTGGGAGGCAGTTGGGGCTACACCTTC; D: .; V: TRBV6-5; J: TRBJ1-2
CDR3: CASRSGQMNTEAFF; DNA: TGCGCCAGCCGATCGGGACAGATGAACACTGAAGCTTTCTTT; D: TRBD1; V: TRBV5-1; J: TRBJ1-1
CDR3: CASSVGRNTGELFF; DNA: TGTGCCAGCAGTGTAGGGAGGAACACCGGGGAGCTGTTTTTT; D: .; V: TRBV2; J: TRBJ2-2
CDR3: CASSFPGDGYTF; DNA: TGTGCCAGCAGCTTCCCCGGGGATGGCTACACCTTC; D: .; V: TRBV5-5; J: TRBJ1-2
CDR3: CASSRLAGGDNEQFF; DNA: TGTGCCAGCAGCCGGCTAGCGGGAGGGGACAATGAGCAGTTCTTC; D: TRBD2; V: TRBV13; J: TRBJ2-1
CDR3: CASSRTNTGELFF; DNA: TGTGCCAGCAGCAGGACAAATACCGGGGAGCTGTTTTTT; D: .; V: TRBV6-1; J: TRBJ2-2
CDR3: CASSSQGANEKLFF; DNA: TGTGCCAGCAGTTCTCAGGGCGCCAACGAAAAACTGTTTTTT; D: .; V: TRBV6-6; J: TRBJ1-4
CDR3: CASSQRLGERTDTQYF; DNA: TGTGCCAGCAGCCAAAGGTTAGGGGAACGCACAGATACGCAGTATTTT; D: .; V: TRBV3-1/TRBV3-2; J: TRBJ2-3
CDR3: CAWSGLASTGELFF; DNA: TGTGCCTGGAGTGGACTAGCGAGCACCGGGGAGCTGTTTTTT; D: TRBD2; V: TRBV30; J: TRBJ2-2
CDR3: CASSFVLAGGKGETQYF; DNA: TGTGCCAGCAGTTTCGTCCTAGCGGGAGGGAAGGGGGAGACCCAGTACTTC; D: TRBD2; V: TRBV28; J: TRBJ2-5